This TCR beta chain was sequenced for a study of blood T cell repertoires in COVID-19. Assay: immunoSEQ multiplex PCR; the TCRdb copy retains only in-frame clones and omits some. The sample consists of roughly 150,000 clones, 90% of them appearing once. The CDR3 has 21 residues. The junction had 20 bases not matched to a gene; V was cut back by 6 bases and J by 3 bases. Looked up from germline, CDR1 is SNHLY and CDR2 is FYNNEI. The source material was peripheral blood. V usage is TRBV2 and J usage is TRBJ2-1; 13 bases line up with TRBD2. The clonotype comes from a man aged 60 to 69 with active or convalescent COVID-19. The CDR3 reads CASRGSSKPSRTSGSYNEQFF. CDR3 nucleotide sequence: TGTGCCAGCAGGGGAAGCTCCAAGCCAAGCCGGACTAGCGGGAGCTACAATGAGCAGTTCTTC. Using reference TRBV2 and TRBJ2-1 for the parts outside the CDR3, the full variable domain is EPEVTQTPSHQVTQMGQEVILRCVPISNHLYFYWYRQILGQKVEFLVSFYNNEISEKSEIFDDQFSVERPDGSNFTLKIRSTKLEDSAMYFCASRGSSKPSRTSGSYNEQFFGPGTRLTVL.